Listed below are T cell receptor beta chains from one sample, sequenced in a study of blood T cells in healthy people across ages. Each CDR3 protein is one row after TCRdb ran MiXCR on the 5' RACE reads. The repertoire holds 1.5 million to 1.8 million distinct CDR3 sequences, with roughly 43% as singletons. Source material: blood. The receptors derive from a woman under 30 in good health. The CDR3 runs from the conserved cysteine through the conserved F or W. A D gene is named only where the DNA matches it firmly. Only part of the rows carry a size: once, few, many, or a class if the clone is expanded.

V,J,D,size,CDR3,DNA
TRBV20-1,TRBJ2-3,TRBD2,few,CSAPLAGGLKDTQYF,TGCAGTGCTCCTCTAGCGGGAGGGTTGAAGGATACGCAGTATTTT
TRBV28,TRBJ1-5,TRBD1,few,CASSLLDRGLNQPQHF,TGTGCCAGCAGTTTATTGGACAGGGGGCTGAATCAGCCCCAGCATTTT
TRBV20-1,TRBJ2-1,.,.,CSARRLDNEQFF,TGCAGTGCTAGACGGCTTGACAATGAGCAGTTCTTC
TRBV29-1,TRBJ1-5,.,.,CSVALKGTNQPQHF,TGCAGCGTTGCCCTCAAAGGGACCAATCAGCCCCAGCATTTT
TRBV4-2,TRBJ2-5,TRBD2,few,CASTVAGFNEQYF,TGTGCCAGCACCGTAGCGGGATTCAATGAGCAGTACTTC
TRBV7-9,TRBJ1-1,.,.,CASSPWTSNTEAFF,TGTGCCAGCAGCCCCTGGACAAGTAACACTGAAGCTTTCTTT
TRBV20-1,TRBJ1-5,.,few,CSAWTGSQPQHF,TGCAGTGCTTGGACCGGGAGTCAGCCCCAGCATTTT
TRBV27,TRBJ2-3,.,many,CASSSTAAGTQYF,TGTGCCAGCAGTTCTACGGCTGCGGGTACGCAGTATTTT
TRBV5-1,TRBJ2-7,TRBD2,.,CASSVGLATHEQYF,TGCGCCAGCAGCGTGGGACTAGCAACCCACGAGCAGTACTTC
TRBV9,TRBJ2-3,TRBD2,.,CASSVVGLAAPTDTRYF,TGTGCCAGCAGCGTAGTGGGGCTAGCGGCCCCCACAGATACGCGGTATTTT
TRBV29-1,TRBJ2-7,TRBD2,.,CSVGPRGGYEQYF,TGCAGCGTTGGACCTCGGGGGGGCTACGAGCAGTACTTC
TRBV6-2/TRBV6-3,TRBJ2-2,TRBD2,.,CASRTSGVNTGELFF,TGTGCCAGCAGGACTAGCGGGGTGAACACCGGGGAGCTGTTTTTT
TRBV10-3,TRBJ2-3,.,few,CAISESGGPDTQYF,TGTGCCATCAGTGAGTCAGGGGGACCAGATACGCAGTATTTT
TRBV13,TRBJ2-5,.,few,CASSLKGGLETQYF,TGTGCCAGCAGCTTAAAAGGGGGGTTAGAGACCCAGTACTTC
TRBV20-1,TRBJ2-1,.,few,CSSTRRRHEQFF,TGCAGTTCGACTCGGCGGAGGCATGAGCAGTTCTTC
TRBV7-2,TRBJ2-5,.,.,CASRSSGLGQYF,TGTGCCAGCAGGTCAAGCGGCCTTGGGCAGTACTTC
TRBV18,TRBJ2-7,TRBD1,.,CASSPTQGQGSYEQYF,TGTGCCAGCTCACCGACGCAGGGACAGGGGTCCTACGAGCAGTACTTC
TRBV18,TRBJ2-3,.,.,CASSPTKASRGADTQYF,TGTGCCAGCTCACCCACGAAGGCATCTCGGGGTGCAGATACGCAGTATTTT
TRBV7-2,TRBJ2-5,.,.,CASSLDGGWYNEQYF,TGTGCCAGCAGCTTAGACGGGGGCTGGTACAATGAGCAGTACTTC
TRBV2,TRBJ1-2,.,.,CASSLQRQILYGYTF,TGTGCCAGCAGTCTTCAGAGACAGATACTCTATGGCTACACCTTC
TRBV7-2,TRBJ1-5,TRBD1,.,CASSSPTGAHNQLQHF,TGTGCCAGCAGCTCTCCGACAGGGGCACACAATCAGCTCCAGCATTTT
TRBV18,TRBJ2-6,TRBD2,.,CASSPRTSGSSGANVLTF,TGTGCCAGCTCACCACGGACTAGCGGGAGTTCTGGGGCCAACGTCCTGACTTTC
TRBV6-5,TRBJ1-2,.,.,CASSYRPKGYGYTF,TGTGCCAGCAGTTACCGCCCCAAGGGTTATGGCTACACCTTC
TRBV6-2/TRBV6-3,TRBJ2-2,.,.,CASSPQQGLQNTGELFF,TGTGCCAGCAGTCCCCAACAGGGATTGCAGAACACCGGGGAGCTGTTTTTT
TRBV7-6,TRBJ2-1,.,few,CASSLGVARSSSPAYNEQFF,TGTGCCAGCAGTTTAGGGGTAGCGAGGTCCTCGAGTCCGGCCTACAATGAGCAGTTCTTC
TRBV6-5,TRBJ2-1,.,many,CASSPLLGYNEQFF,TGTGCCAGCAGTCCTCTATTGGGGTACAATGAGCAGTTCTTC
TRBV14,TRBJ2-1,TRBD2,.,CASSQVFAGTSDYNEQFF,TGTGCCAGCAGCCAAGTATTTGCCGGGACTAGCGACTACAATGAGCAGTTCTTC
TRBV27,TRBJ2-5,.,.,CASSPSVRLETQYF,TGTGCCAGCAGTCCCTCGGTCCGTCTAGAGACCCAGTACTTC
TRBV20-1,TRBJ2-3,.,many,CSARVRNTDTQYF,TGCAGTGCTAGAGTCAGGAACACAGATACGCAGTATTTT
TRBV29-1,TRBJ2-7,.,.,CSGTVLNNEQYF,TGCAGCGGAACAGTTCTCAACAATGAGCAGTACTTC
TRBV29-1,TRBJ2-1,.,.,CSVEDPESTKQFF,TGCAGCGTTGAAGATCCGGAGTCTACGAAGCAGTTCTTC
TRBV29-1,TRBJ2-5,TRBD2,few,CSVDGGRETQYF,TGCAGCGTTGACGGGGGGAGAGAGACCCAGTACTTC
TRBV29-1,TRBJ2-5,.,.,CSVQGSRLEETQYF,TGCAGCGTGCAGGGCAGCCGCTTAGAAGAGACCCAGTACTTC
TRBV6-6,TRBJ2-3,TRBD2,few,CASSRTSGRPDTQYF,TGTGCCAGCAGCCGGACTAGCGGGAGGCCAGATACGCAGTATTTT
TRBV12-3/TRBV12-4,TRBJ2-6,.,once,CASSFTDSALPGANVLTF,TGTGCCAGCAGTTTCACCGACAGTGCCCTACCTGGGGCCAACGTCCTGACTTTC
TRBV29-1,TRBJ2-5,.,.,CSGGPSGETQYF,TGCAGCGGTGGACCGTCGGGGGAGACCCAGTACTTC
TRBV7-8,TRBJ1-2,.,.,CASCLSRGAVDYGYTF,TGTGCCAGCTGCTTATCTCGGGGGGCGGTTGACTATGGCTACACCTTC
TRBV7-2,TRBJ2-3,TRBD2,.,CASSLFAGGPTDTQYF,TGTGCCAGCAGCTTATTCGCGGGGGGACCCACAGATACGCAGTATTTT
TRBV20-1,TRBJ2-3,.,.,CSARGTGTDTQYF,TGCAGTGCTAGAGGGACAGGCACAGATACGCAGTATTTT
TRBV12-3/TRBV12-4,TRBJ2-3,TRBD1,.,CASTDFGQGRADTQYF,TGTGCCAGCACGGATTTTGGACAGGGGAGGGCAGATACGCAGTATTTT
TRBV28,TRBJ2-1,.,.,CASSLSSAGHNEQFF,TGTGCCAGCAGTTTGAGTTCTGCGGGGCACAATGAGCAGTTCTTC
TRBV6-4,TRBJ2-1,TRBD2,few,CASSRLAGWGNEQFF,TGTGCCAGCAGTCGACTAGCGGGGTGGGGGAATGAGCAGTTCTTC
TRBV20-1,TRBJ1-4,TRBD1,.,CSTIRQGFNEKLFF,TGCAGTACCATTCGACAGGGCTTTAATGAAAAACTGTTTTTT